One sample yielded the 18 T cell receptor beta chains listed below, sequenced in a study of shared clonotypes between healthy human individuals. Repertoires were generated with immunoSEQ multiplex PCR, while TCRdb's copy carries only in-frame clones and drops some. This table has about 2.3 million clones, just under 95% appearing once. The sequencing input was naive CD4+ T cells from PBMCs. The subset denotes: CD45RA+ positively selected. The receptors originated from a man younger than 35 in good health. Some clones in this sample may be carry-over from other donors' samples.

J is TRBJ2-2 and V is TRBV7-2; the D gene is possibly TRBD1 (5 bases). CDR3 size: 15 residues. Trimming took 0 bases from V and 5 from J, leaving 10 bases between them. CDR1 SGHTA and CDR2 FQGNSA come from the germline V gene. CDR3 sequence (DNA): TGTGCCAGCAGCTTAGCATCAGGGTCTACCGGGGAGCTGTTTTTT. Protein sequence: CASSLASGSTGELFF. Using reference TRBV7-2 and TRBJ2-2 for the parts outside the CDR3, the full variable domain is GAGVSQSPSNKVTEKGKDVELRCDPISGHTALYWYRQSLGQGLEFLIYFQGNSAPDKSGLPSDRFSAERTGGSVSTLTIQRTQQEDSAVYLCASSLASGSTGELFFGEGSRLTVL.

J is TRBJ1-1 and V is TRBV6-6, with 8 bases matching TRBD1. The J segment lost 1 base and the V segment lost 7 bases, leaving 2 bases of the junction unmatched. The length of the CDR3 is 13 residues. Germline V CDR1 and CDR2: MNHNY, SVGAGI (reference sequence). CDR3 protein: CASTGQGNTEAFF. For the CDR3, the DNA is TGTGCCAGCACCGGACAGGGGAACACTGAAGCTTTCTTT.

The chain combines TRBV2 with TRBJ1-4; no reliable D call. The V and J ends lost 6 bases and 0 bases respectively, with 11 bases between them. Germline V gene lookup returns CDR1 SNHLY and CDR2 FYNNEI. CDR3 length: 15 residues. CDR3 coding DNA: TGTGCCAGCAGCCCCCAAGGGACAACTAATGAAAAACTGTTTTTT. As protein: CASSPQGTTNEKLFF.

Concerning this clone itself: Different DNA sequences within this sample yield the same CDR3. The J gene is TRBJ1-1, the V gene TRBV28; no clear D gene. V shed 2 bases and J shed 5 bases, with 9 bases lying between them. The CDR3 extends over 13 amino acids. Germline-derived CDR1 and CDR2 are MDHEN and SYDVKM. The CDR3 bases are TGTGCCAGCAGTTTAAGAGGGAGGACTGAAGCTTTCTTT. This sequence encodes CASSLRGRTEAFF.

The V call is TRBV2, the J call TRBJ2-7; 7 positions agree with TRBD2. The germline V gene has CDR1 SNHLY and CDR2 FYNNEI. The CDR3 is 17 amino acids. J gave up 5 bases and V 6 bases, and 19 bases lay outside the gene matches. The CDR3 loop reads CASRKLLITGTKDEQYF. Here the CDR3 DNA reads TGTGCCAGCAGGAAACTACTAATCACCGGGACTAAGGACGAGCAGTACTTC.

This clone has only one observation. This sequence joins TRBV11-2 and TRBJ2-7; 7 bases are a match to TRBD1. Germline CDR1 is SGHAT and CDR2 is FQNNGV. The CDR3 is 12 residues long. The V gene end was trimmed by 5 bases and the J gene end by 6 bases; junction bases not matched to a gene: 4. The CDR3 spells CASSQTGIEQYF. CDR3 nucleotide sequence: TGTGCCAGCAGCCAGACAGGGATCGAGCAGTACTTC.

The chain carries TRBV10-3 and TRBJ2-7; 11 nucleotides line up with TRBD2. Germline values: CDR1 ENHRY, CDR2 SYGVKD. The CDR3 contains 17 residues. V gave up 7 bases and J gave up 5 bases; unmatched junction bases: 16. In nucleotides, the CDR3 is TGTGCCATCAACGGACTAGCGGGTGGGACGGGGATAAACGAGCAGTACTTC. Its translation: CAINGLAGGTGINEQYF.

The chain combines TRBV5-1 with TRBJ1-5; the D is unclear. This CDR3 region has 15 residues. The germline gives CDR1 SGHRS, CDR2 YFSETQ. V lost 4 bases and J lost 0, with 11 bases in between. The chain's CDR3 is CASSIGSYSNQPQHF. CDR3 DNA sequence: TGCGCCAGCAGCATCGGATCTTATAGCAATCAGCCCCAGCATTTT.

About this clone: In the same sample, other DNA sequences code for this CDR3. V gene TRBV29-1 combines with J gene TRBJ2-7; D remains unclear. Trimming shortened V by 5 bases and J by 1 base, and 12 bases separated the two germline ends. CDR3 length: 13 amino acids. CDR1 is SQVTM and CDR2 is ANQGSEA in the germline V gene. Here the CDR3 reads CSVRGRVSYEQYF. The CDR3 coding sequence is TGCAGCGTTCGCGGACGTGTTTCCTACGAGCAGTACTTC.

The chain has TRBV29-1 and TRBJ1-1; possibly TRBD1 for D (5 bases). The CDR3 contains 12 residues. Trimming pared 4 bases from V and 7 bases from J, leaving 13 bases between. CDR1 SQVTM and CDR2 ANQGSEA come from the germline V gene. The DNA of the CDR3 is TGCAGCGTTGTCCCCGGGGCTGATGAAGCTTTCTTT. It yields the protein CSVVPGADEAFF.

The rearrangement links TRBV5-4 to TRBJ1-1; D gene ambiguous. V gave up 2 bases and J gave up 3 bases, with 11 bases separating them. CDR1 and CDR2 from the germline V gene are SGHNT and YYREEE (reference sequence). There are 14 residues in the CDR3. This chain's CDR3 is CASSFSYKDTEAFF. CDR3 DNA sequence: TGTGCCAGCAGCTTCTCCTACAAGGACACTGAAGCTTTCTTT.

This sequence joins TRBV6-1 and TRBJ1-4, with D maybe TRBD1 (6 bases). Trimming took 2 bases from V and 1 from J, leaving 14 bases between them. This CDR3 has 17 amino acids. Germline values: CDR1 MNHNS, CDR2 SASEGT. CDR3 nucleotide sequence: TGTGCCAGCAGTGAATGGGGGCCGGTACGAACTAATGAAAAACTGTTTTTT. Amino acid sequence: CASSEWGPVRTNEKLFF.

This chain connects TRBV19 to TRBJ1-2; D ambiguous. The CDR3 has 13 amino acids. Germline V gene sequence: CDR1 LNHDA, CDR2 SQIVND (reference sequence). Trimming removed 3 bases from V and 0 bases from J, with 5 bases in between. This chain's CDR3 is CASSITTNYGYTF. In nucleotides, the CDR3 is TGTGCCAGTAGTATTACCACTAACTATGGCTACACCTTC. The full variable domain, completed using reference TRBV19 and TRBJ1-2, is DGGITQSPKYLFRKEGQNVTLSCEQNLNHDAMYWYRQDPGQGLRLIYYSQIVNDFQKGDIAEGYSVSREKKESFPLTVTSAQKNPTAFYLCASSITTNYGYTFGSGTRLTVV.

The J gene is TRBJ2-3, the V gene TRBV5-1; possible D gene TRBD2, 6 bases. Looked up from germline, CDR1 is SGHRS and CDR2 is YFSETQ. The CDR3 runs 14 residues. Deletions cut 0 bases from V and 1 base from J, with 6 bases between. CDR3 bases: TGCGCCAGCAGCTTGGCTAGCGGCACAGATACGCAGTATTTT. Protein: CASSLASGTDTQYF.

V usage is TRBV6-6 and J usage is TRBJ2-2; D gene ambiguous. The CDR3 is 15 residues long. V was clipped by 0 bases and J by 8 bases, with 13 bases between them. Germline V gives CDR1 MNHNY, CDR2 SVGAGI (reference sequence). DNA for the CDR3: TGTGCCAGCAGTTACTCCGACATTCCTGGTGGGGAGCTGTTTTTT. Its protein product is CASSYSDIPGGELFF.

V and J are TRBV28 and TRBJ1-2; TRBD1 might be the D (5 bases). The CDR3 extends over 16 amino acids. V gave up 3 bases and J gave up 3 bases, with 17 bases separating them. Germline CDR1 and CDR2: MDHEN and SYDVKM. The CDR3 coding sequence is TGTGCCAGCAGTTTTCCCAGGGTGTCTCAGGACTATGGCTACACCTTC. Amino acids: CASSFPRVSQDYGYTF.

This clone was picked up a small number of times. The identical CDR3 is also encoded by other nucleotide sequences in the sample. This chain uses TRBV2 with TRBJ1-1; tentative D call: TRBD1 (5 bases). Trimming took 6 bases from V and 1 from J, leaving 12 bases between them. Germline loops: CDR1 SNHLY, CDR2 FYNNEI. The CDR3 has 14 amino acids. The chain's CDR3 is CASRVRGSNTEAFF. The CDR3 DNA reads TGTGCCAGCAGAGTCCGGGGGTCGAACACTGAAGCTTTCTTT.

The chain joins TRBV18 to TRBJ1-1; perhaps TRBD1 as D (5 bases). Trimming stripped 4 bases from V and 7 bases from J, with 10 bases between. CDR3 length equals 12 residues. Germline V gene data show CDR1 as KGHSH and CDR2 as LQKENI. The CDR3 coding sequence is TGTGCCAGCTCACTTCAGGGCGGTGAAGCTTTCTTT. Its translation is CASSLQGGEAFF.